The source of this T cell receptor beta chain is a study of T cell responses to AZD1222 COVID-19 vaccine. The method was immunoSEQ multiplex PCR; TCRdb's version includes in-frame clones alone and lacks a portion of them. The table includes approximately 100,000 clones, around nine tenths detected once. Worth noting for this clone: Its antigen is not identified.

Study findings and constraints: Spike-specific TCR breadth and depth went up after people got two AZD1222 doses. Regions 160-218 and 743-854 dominated among vaccine-associated CD4 TCRs spanning spike. In a largely white British group with more females than males, clonal diversity was possibly underestimated. Repertoire sampling was restricted to post-peak T cell response timepoints.

With 4 bases removed from V and 4 bases from J, the gap between germline ends came to 11 bases. There are 13 residues in the CDR3. This material consisted of peripheral blood, taken on day 0 of AZD1222 vaccination. The V and J genes are TRBV12-3 or TRBV12-4 and TRBJ2-7; D not certain. The clonotype comes from an adult in good health. CDR3 DNA: TGTGCCAGCAGTTCCATGGGATCTTACGAGCAGTACTTC. Amino acid sequence: CASSSMGSYEQYF.